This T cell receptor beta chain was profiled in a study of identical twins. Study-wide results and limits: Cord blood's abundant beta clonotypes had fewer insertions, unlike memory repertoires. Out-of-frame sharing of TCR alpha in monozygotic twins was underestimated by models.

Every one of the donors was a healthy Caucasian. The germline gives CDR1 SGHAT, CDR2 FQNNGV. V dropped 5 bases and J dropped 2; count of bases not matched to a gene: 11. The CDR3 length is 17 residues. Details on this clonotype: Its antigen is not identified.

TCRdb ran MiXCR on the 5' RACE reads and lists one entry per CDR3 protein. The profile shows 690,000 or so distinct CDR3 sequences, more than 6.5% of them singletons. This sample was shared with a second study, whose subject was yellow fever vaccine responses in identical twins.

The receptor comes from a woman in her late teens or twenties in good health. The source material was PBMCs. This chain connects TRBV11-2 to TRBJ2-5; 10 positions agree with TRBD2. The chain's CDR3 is CASSNGRAGGPQETQYF. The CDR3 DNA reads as TGTGCCAGCAGCAATGGGAGAGCGGGGGGGCCGCAAGAGACCCAGTACTTC.